This T cell receptor (beta chain) was found in a study of technical replicates of blood from a handful of donors. Profiling relied on immunoSEQ multiplex PCR, and the TCRdb table lists in-frame clones only, not all of them. The sample yields approximately 82,000 clones, 96% seen once. This clone was detected once. Germline CDR1 SGHNT, CDR2 YENEEA. Trimming removed 3 bases at V and 2 bases at J, with 10 bases between. The CDR3 runs to 15 residues. The chain combines TRBV11-3 with TRBJ2-2; the D gene is possibly TRBD1 (5 bases). The specimen was T cells isolated from PBMCs. The receptor comes from a human donor in good health. This CDR3 is CASSLGGANTGELFF. The CDR3 DNA reads TGTGCCAGCAGCTTGGGTGGGGCTAACACCGGGGAGCTGTTTTTT. The full variable domain, completed using reference TRBV11-3 and TRBJ2-2, is EAGVVQSPRYKIIEKKQPVAFWCNPISGHNTLYWYLQNLGQGPELLIRYENEEAVDDSQLPKDRFSAERLKGVDSTLKIQPAELGDSAVYLCASSLGGANTGELFFGEGSRLTVL.